The entry below gives a single TCR beta chain sequence along with its context. No cognate antigen has been identified for it. No base quality information exists; no much larger clone differs at one position. The sample belongs to a study of blood T cell repertoires in COVID-19 (dated by TCRdb to 2020 to 2021). With respect to the entire study: Samples covering the acute and convalescent phases of COVID-19 were provided by collaborators in the United States, Italy and Spain. The prospective study material was composed of cDNA or gDNA derived from T cells, B-cell-depleted T cells, or PBMCs. The dataset comprised deeply sampled blood TCRbeta repertoires from subjects exposed to, actively infected with, or recovered from COVID-19. A freely available public database, intended as a resource for researchers studying the immune response to SARS-CoV-2, is where the repertoires were released. The samples were drawn from two sources: the first 160 participants of the ongoing ImmuneRACE study, and 950 to 1,500 subjects contributed by 6 global collaborators. Nearly every sample came with metadata listing a de-identified subject ID, COVID-19 status, age in years and sex. Where available, HLA class I and class II types were obtained from metadata supplied by the sample provider rather than from assay-based typing.

Points the paper makes about the study in general: Clinical and demographic metadata were provided uncurated, with the amount varying by source and participant.

From the germline V gene, CDR1 is SNHLY and CDR2 is FYNNEI. Measured from the cysteine to the phenylalanine, the CDR3 is 17 residues long. The kept DNA is CDR3 alone, 51 bases in frame from the first base. V trim: 5 bases; J trim: 7 bases; unmatched bases: 12. TCRbeta CDR3 regions were amplified from genomic DNA using the immunoSEQ Assay, a bias-controlled multiplex PCR. The original pipeline was this. Within the assay, amplification of reference gene primers was used to estimate how many nucleated cells each sample contained. To quantify the absolute abundance of each unique TCRbeta CDR3 rearrangement, sequence reads were collapsed and filtered. For each sample, productive Simpson clonality was calculated by taking the square root of Simpson's diversity index across productive rearrangements. The source is immuneACCESS, and TCRdb retained only in-frame sequences with V and J called. Part of the clones is not carried over; for the studies checked, unresolved V genes explain less than half of this, and the remainder is unexplained. V, J and clone size reflect that table, while D and trimming were determined from the DNA. For this sample there are 200,000 to 300,000 clones; about nine tenths appear just once. The ten biggest clones cover over 2% of the sample.

Participants in the prospective study were aged about 18 to 100 years, lived in about two dozen United States geographic areas, and enrolled through a virtual design. To assign participants to cohorts, the prospective study relied on clinical history that participants themselves reported in a screening survey and a study questionnaire. Recovered participants in ImmuneRACE Cohort 3 were defined as having two consecutive negative NP/OP PCR tests, clearance from a healthcare professional, or resolution of symptoms. Mobile phlebotomists in the prospective study collected whole blood, serum and a nasopharyngeal or oropharyngeal swab from every participant. Participants in the prospective study had the option to provide additional blood draws and questionnaires over a roughly 2-month period. Blood samples from the prospective study were shipped frozen or at room temperature prior to DNA extraction.

The source material was PBMCs or T cells enriched from blood (not recorded which). This TCR was recovered from a woman under 30 who had recovered from COVID-19. The sequence joins TRBV2 to TRBJ1-6; TRBD1 matches 9 bases in the middle. Here the CDR3 is given as CASSPPGQGGRNSPLHF. The nucleotide sequence is TGTGCCAGCAGTCCCCCGGGACAGGGCGGGCGAAATTCACCCCTCCACTTT.